Listed here are 16 T cell receptor beta chains from one sample, sequenced in a study of metastatic and nonmetastatic thyroid tumors. TCRdb reassembled clones from the PCR reads with MiXCR. This table has roughly 6,500 clones, around 31% appearing once. No treatment of any kind had been given to any patient before thyroid surgery. The sample taken for sequencing was adjacent normal tissue. Receptor source: a male donor with papillary thyroid cancer or a benign thyroid nodule (not recorded which). Some clones in this sample may be carry-over from other donors' samples.

The rearrangement joins TRBV9 to TRBJ2-5; 7 bases line up with TRBD1. The CDR3 consists of 14 residues. Germline values: CDR1 SGDLS, CDR2 YYNGEE. J lost 2 bases, V lost 4 bases, and 5 bases had no gene match. The CDR3 nucleotides read TGTGCCAGCAGCCTAAGGACAGGACAAGAGACCCAGTACTTC. Translated: CASSLRTGQETQYF. Full variable domain (missing parts from reference TRBV9 and TRBJ2-5): DSGVTQTPKHLITATGQRVTLRCSPRSGDLSVYWYQQSLDQGLQFLIQYYNGEERAKGNILERFSAQQFPDLHSELNLSSLELGDSALYFCASSLRTGQETQYFGPGTRLLVL.

This clone was picked up a small number of times. CDR3 DNA: TGTGCCAGCAGTCTACAGGGCGTCAATTCACCCCTCCACTTT. It is translated as CASSLQGVNSPLHF. The chain combines TRBV6-1 with TRBJ1-6; D is perhaps TRBD1 (6 bases). The V gene lost 5 bases and the J gene lost 7 bases, with 12 bases spanning the gap. The CDR3 loop spans 14 amino acids. CDR1 and CDR2 (germline): MNHNS, SASEGT.

This clone occurred a few times. The chain joins TRBV4-3 to TRBJ2-1, with a weak D call TRBD2 (5 bases). Germline V gene lookup returns CDR1 LGHNA and CDR2 YSLEER. CDR3 length equals 13 residues. V lost 2 bases and J 10 bases, leaving 12 bases between the germline ends. The CDR3 DNA reads as TGCGCCAGCAGCCAAATTAGGACGGGAGAGCAGTTCTTC. Its translation is CASSQIRTGEQFF.

CDR3 amino acids: CASSDPGQGRFRPQHF. The CDR3 bases are TGTGCCAGCAGTGACCCGGGACAGGGGCGTTTTCGGCCCCAGCATTTT. The chain has TRBV6-1 and TRBJ1-5, with TRBD1 identical over 10 bases. J lost 9 bases, V lost 3 bases, and 11 bases had no gene match. There are 16 residues in the CDR3. Germline V CDR1 and CDR2: MNHNS, SASEGT.

The chain links TRBV2 to TRBJ2-7; D ambiguous. Germline V gene data show CDR1 as SNHLY and CDR2 as FYNNEI. Trimming cost V 7 bases and J 5 bases, with 18 bases left between them. The CDR3 contains 14 residues. As DNA, the CDR3 is TGTGCCAGCAATGTCCCACCAAAGACCCACGAGCAGTACTTC. It specifies CASNVPPKTHEQYF.

This clone has at least ten counts. V gene TRBV6-1 combines with J gene TRBJ2-6, with D possibly TRBD2 on 6 matching bases. This CDR3 comprises 15 residues. CDR1 is MNHNS, CDR2 SASEGT, per germline. V was clipped by 6 bases and J by 1 base, with 10 bases between them. The CDR3 DNA is TGTGCCAGCAGCGATGCGGGGTCTGGGGCCAACGTCCTGACTTTC. It is translated as CASSDAGSGANVLTF.

Details on this clone: Without the conserved terminal phenylalanine or tryptophan, this CDR3 likely stems from a read error. J is TRBJ2-1 and V is TRBV13; possible D gene TRBD1, 6 bases. V dropped 5 bases and J dropped 1 base, with 12 bases sitting between them. Germline V CDR1 and CDR2: PRHDT, FYEKMQ (reference sequence). This CDR3 spans 15 amino acids. CDR3 in amino acids: CASSLRGVSYNEQFL. DNA of the CDR3: TGTGCCAGCAGCCTCAGGGGTGTTTCCTACAATGAGCAGTTCCTC.

The J gene is TRBJ1-5, the V gene TRBV28; tentatively, D is TRBD1 (5 bases). This CDR3 comprises 15 residues. CDR1 and CDR2 from the germline V gene are MDHEN and SYDVKM. The CDR3 sequence is CSTRLGPGSNQPQHF. In nucleotides, the CDR3 is TGTTCCACCCGATTGGGACCGGGGTCCAATCAGCCCCAGCATTTT.

This chain uses TRBV27 with TRBJ2-3; weak D call: TRBD1 (6 bases). The CDR3 has 14 amino acids. Germline CDR1 is MNHEY and CDR2 is SMNVEV (reference sequence). Trimming cost V 7 bases and J 0 bases, with 11 bases left between them. CDR3 loop: CASTGQNSTDTQYF. The DNA of the CDR3 is TGTGCCAGCACGGGACAAAACAGCACAGATACGCAGTATTTT.

V and J are TRBV30 and TRBJ2-5, with D possibly matching TRBD1 (5 bases). The germline V gene encodes CDR1 GTSNPN and CDR2 SVGIG (reference sequence). The CDR3 covers 13 residues. V lost 0 bases and J lost 4, with 9 bases in between. The CDR3 sequence is CAWSVRRAETQYF. The DNA for the CDR3 is TGTGCCTGGAGTGTACGCAGGGCAGAGACCCAGTACTTC. The full variable domain, with the rest looked up from reference TRBV30 and TRBJ2-5, is SQTIHQWPATLVQPVGSPLSLECTVEGTSNPNLYWYRQAAGRGLQLLFYSVGIGQISSEVPQNLSASRPQDRQFILSSKKLLLSDSGFYLCAWSVRRAETQYFGPGTRLLVL.

The chain has TRBV7-8 and TRBJ2-3; no clear D gene. With 1 base removed from V and 0 bases from J, the gap between germline ends came to 11 bases. The CDR3 totals 16 residues. CDR1 and CDR2 (germline): SGHVS, FQNEAQ. The CDR3 coding sequence is TGTGCCAGCAGCTTAGTAGGCGGTGCTAGCACAGATACGCAGTATTTT. It yields the protein CASSLVGGASTDTQYF.

The gene calls are TRBV6-4 and TRBJ2-2; D is unresolved. This CDR3 region has 13 residues. V lost 2 bases and J lost 6, with 7 bases in between. Germline V gene lookup returns CDR1 MRHNA and CDR2 SNTAGT. The CDR3 DNA is TGTGCCAGCAGTGACGGGGAATCCGGGGAGCTGTTTTTT. Amino acid sequence: CASSDGESGELFF.

This clone was seen a handful of times. The chain carries TRBV20-1 and TRBJ2-3; D perhaps matches TRBD1 (5 bases). This CDR3 spans 15 amino acids. Germline CDR1 and CDR2: DFQATT and SNEGSKA (reference sequence). V was clipped by 0 bases and J by 1 base, with 11 bases between them. The CDR3 nucleotides are TGCAGTGCTAGAGACAGGGTTAAAGGCACAGATACGCAGTATTTT. Translation gives CSARDRVKGTDTQYF.

This clone was seen repeatedly, ten times or more. CDR3 sequence reads: CSARDERPGNTIYF. CDR3 nucleotides: TGCAGTGCTAGAGATGAGCGGCCTGGAAACACCATATATTTT. V gene TRBV20-1 combines with J gene TRBJ1-3, with D unresolved. The V end was cut by 0 bases, the J end by 2 bases, with 8 bases between. CDR1 and CDR2 from the germline V gene are DFQATT and SNEGSKA (reference sequence). CDR3 length: 14 amino acids.

V usage is TRBV9 and J usage is TRBJ1-1; TRBD1 aligns across 11 bases. The CDR3 consists of 15 residues. In germline, CDR1 is SGDLS, CDR2 YYNGEE. V trimming: 0 bases; J trimming: 5 bases; junction bases outside the gene matches: 3. The CDR3 DNA follows: TGTGCCAGCAGCGTAGGGACAGGGGGCGTTACTGAAGCTTTCTTT. Residues: CASSVGTGGVTEAFF.

Many counts were recorded for this clone. V gene TRBV6-4 combines with J gene TRBJ2-2; 8 bases align to TRBD1. The CDR3 is made up of 15 amino acids. CDR1 MRHNA and CDR2 SNTAGT come from the germline V gene. V lost 3 bases to trimming and J lost 1 base; unmatched junction nucleotides: 1. Written as DNA, the CDR3 is TGTGCCAGCAGTGAGGGGACAGGGAACACCGGGGAGCTGTTTTTT. This gives the protein CASSEGTGNTGELFF.